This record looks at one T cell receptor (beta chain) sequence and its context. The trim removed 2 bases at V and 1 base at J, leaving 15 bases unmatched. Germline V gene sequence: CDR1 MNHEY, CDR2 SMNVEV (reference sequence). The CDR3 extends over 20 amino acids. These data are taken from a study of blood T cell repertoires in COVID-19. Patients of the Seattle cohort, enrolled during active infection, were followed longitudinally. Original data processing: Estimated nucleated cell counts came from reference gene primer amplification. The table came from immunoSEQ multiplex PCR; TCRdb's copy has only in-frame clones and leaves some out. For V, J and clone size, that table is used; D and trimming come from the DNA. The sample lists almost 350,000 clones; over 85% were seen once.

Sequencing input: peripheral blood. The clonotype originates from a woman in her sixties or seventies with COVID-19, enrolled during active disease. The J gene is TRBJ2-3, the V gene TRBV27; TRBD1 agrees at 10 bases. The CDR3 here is CASSLKGGGQGRWGTDTQYF. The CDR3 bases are TGTGCCAGCAGTTTAAAGGGTGGGGGACAGGGGCGATGGGGCACAGATACGCAGTATTTT.